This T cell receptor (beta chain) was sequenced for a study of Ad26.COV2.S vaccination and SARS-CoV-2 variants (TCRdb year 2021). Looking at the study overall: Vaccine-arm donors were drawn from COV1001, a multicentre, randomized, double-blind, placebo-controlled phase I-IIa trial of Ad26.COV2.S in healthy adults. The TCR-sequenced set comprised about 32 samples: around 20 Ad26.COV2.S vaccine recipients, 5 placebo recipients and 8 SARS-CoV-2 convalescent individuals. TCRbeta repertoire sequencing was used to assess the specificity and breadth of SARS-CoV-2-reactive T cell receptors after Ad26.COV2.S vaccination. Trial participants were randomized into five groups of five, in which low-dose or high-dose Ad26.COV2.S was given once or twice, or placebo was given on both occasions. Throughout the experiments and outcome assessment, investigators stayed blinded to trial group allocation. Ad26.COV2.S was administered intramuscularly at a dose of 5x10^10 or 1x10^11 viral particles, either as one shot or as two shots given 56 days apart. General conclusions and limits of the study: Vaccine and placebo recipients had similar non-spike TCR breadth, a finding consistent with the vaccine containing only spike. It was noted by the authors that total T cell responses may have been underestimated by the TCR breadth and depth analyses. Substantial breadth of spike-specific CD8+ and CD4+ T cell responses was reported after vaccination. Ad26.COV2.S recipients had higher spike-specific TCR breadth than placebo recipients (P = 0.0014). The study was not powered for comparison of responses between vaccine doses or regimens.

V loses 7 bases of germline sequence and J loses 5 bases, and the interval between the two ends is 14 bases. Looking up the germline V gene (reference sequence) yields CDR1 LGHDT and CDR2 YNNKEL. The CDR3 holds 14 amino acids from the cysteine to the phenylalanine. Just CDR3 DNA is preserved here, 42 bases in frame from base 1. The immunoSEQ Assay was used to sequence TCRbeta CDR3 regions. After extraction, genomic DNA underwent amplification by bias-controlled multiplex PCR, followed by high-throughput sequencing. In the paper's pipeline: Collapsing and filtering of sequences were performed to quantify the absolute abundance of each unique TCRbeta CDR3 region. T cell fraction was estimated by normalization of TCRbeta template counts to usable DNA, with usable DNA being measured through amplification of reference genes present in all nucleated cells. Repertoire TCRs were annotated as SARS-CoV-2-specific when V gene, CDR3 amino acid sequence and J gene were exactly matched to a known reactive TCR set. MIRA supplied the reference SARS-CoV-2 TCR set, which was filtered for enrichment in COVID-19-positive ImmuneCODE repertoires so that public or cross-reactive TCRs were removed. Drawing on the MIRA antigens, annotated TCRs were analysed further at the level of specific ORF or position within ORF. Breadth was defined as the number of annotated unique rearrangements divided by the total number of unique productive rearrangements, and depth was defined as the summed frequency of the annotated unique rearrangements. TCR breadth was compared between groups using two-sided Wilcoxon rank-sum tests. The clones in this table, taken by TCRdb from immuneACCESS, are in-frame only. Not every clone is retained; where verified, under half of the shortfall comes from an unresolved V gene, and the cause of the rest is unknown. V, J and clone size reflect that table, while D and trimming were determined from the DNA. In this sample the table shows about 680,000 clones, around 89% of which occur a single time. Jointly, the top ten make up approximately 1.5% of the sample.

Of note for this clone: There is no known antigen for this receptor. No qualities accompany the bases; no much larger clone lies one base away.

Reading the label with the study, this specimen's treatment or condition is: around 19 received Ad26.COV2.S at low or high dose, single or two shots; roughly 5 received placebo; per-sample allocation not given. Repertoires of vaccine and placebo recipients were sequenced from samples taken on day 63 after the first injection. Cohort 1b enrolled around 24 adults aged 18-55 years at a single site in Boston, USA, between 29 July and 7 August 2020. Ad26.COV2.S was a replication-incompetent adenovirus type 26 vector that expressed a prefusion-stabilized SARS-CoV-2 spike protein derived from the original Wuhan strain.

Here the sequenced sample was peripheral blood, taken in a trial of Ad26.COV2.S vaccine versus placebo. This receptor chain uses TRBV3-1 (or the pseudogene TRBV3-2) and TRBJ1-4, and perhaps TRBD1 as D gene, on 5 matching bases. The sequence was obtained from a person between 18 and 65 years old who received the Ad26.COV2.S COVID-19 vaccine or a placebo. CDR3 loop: CASTQDSLNEKLFF. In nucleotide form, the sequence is TGTGCCAGCACTCAAGACAGTTTAAATGAAAAACTGTTTTTT.